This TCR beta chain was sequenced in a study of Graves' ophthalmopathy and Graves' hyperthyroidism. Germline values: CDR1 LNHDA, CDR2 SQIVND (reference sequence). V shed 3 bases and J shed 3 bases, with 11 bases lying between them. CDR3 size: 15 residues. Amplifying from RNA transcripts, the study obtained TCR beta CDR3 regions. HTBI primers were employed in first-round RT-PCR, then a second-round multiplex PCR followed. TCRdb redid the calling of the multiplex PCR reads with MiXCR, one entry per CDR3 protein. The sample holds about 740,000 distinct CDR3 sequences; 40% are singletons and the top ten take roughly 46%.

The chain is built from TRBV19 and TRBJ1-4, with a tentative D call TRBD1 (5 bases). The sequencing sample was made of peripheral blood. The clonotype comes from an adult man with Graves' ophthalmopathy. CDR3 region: CASSIGGAANEKLFF. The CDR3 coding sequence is TGTGCCAGTAGTATTGGAGGGGCGGCTAATGAAAAACTGTTTTTT.